This T cell receptor beta chain was sequenced for a study of early stage breast cancer tumors. Overall study context: Samples were sequenced at 9 to 10-fold average coverage. Study-level results: Commonly generated sequences made up most enriched TCRB sequences shared between patients. Comparing each tissue with blood distinguished tumor from normal in most of the 16 patients.

The table came from immunoSEQ multiplex PCR; TCRdb's copy has only in-frame clones and leaves some out. The repertoire holds about 9,500 clones, with roughly 70% as singletons. The CDR3 is 15 amino acids. CDR1 and CDR2 from the germline V gene are MNHEY and SVGAGI. V lost 3 bases to trimming and J lost 0 bases, with 11 bases between them. About 20-55 mg of tumor tissue was diced per sample. For this clone: Its target is not known.

The gene calls are TRBV6-5 and TRBJ1-1; D is uncertain. The TCR originated in a person aged 45 to 59 with breast cancer. The sample taken for sequencing was breast tumor tissue. CDR3 region: CASSYSTMLNTEAFF. The CDR3 DNA sequence: TGTGCCAGCAGTTATTCGACAATGCTGAACACTGAAGCTTTCTTT.